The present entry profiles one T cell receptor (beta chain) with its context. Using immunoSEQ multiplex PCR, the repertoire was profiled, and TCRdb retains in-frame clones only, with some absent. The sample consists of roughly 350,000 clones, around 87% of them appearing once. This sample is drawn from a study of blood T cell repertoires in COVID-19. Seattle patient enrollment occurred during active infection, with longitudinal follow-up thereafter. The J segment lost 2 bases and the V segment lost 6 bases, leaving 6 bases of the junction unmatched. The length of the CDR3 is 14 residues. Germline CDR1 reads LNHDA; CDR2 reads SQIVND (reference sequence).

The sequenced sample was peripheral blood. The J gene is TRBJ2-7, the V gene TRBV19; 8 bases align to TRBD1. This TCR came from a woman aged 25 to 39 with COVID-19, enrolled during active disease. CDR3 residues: CASSDRGHPYEQYF. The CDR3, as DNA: TGTGCCAGTAGCGACAGGGGACACCCCTACGAGCAGTACTTC. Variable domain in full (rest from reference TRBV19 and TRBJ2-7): DGGITQSPKYLFRKEGQNVTLSCEQNLNHDAMYWYRQDPGQGLRLIYYSQIVNDFQKGDIAEGYSVSREKKESFPLTVTSAQKNPTAFYLCASSDRGHPYEQYFGPGTRLTVT.